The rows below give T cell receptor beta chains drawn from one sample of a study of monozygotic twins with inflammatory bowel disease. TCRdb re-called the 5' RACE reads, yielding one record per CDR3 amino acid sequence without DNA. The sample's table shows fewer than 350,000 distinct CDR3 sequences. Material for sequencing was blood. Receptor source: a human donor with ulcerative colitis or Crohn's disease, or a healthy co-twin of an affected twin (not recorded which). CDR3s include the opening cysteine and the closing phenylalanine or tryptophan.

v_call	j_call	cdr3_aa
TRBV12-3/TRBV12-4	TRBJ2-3	CASSLQGISSDTQYF
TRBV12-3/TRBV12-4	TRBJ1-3	CASSPNVGGSGNTIYF
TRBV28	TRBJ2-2	CASKQGTGELFF
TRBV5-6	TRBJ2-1	CASSIITSGRSGNEQFF
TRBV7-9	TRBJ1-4	CASSSSLGGGEKLFF
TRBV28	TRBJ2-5	CASSWRATQYF
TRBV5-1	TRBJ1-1	CASSLGTGAATEAFF
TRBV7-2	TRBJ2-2	CASSPRWHTGELFF
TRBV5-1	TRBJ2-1	CASSPGTANDEQFF
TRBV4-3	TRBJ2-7	CASSQAATGTYEQYF
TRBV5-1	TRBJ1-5	CASSFTGDQPQHF
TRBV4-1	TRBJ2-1	CASSQGGPSYNEQFF
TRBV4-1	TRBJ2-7	CASSHGGREYEQYF
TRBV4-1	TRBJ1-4	CASRPRGREKLFF
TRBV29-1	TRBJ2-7	CSVRSQGASYEQYF
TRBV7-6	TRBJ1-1	CASSPSGGAEAFF
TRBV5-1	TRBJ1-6	CASSLAGKGSPLHF
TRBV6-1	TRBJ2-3	CASSEQAGTDTQYF
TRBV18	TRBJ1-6	CASSPGQGADSPLHF
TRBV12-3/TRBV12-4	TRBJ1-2	CASDGTKDRGIGGYTF
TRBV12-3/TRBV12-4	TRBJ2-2	CASSSVGWVGTGGTGELFF
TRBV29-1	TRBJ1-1	CSVEDQRYTEAFF
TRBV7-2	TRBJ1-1	CASSLGTGERVTEAFF
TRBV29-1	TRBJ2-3	CSVEVAGETDTQYF
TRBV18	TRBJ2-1	CASSPPSYVGSFPYNEQFF
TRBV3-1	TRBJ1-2	CASSQGTAGYGYTF
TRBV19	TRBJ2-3	CASRPLAISTDTQYF
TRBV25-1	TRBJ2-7	CASSELGNEQYF
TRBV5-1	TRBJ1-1	CASSLMDRVGSTEAFF
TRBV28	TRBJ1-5	CASRFQGNQPQHF
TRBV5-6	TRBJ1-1	CASSFQGNLGEVFF
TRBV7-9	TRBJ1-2	CASSRAGGGYGYTF